This T cell receptor beta chain was profiled in a study of Tregs in tolerant kidney transplant recipients. Whole-study results and caveats: Changing PCR primers prevented nucleotide comparison between some patients' samples.

The CDR3 runs 15 residues. Germline assignment: CDR1 SNHLY and CDR2 FYNNEI. V lost 8 bases and J lost 0; bases outside the gene matches: 7. Data came from immunoSEQ multiplex PCR; TCRdb stores just in-frame clones and leaves some out. The data hold about 90,000 clones, with over 85% observed a single time. Related graft donors supplied nonmyeloablative bone marrow transplants, and mixed chimerism was transient. About this clone itself: The antigen is undetermined.

The sequencing here drew on CD4+ T cells from blood (PBMCs), taken 12 months after the transplant. This sequence was found in a human patient who received a combined kidney and bone marrow transplant. The T cells may come from the graft donor. The chain employs TRBV2 and TRBJ2-3, with 8 bases identical to TRBD2. The DNA of the CDR3 is TGTGCCAGCCAGACGGGAGGGGTTAGCACAGATACGCAGTATTTT. Translation gives CASQTGGVSTDTQYF.